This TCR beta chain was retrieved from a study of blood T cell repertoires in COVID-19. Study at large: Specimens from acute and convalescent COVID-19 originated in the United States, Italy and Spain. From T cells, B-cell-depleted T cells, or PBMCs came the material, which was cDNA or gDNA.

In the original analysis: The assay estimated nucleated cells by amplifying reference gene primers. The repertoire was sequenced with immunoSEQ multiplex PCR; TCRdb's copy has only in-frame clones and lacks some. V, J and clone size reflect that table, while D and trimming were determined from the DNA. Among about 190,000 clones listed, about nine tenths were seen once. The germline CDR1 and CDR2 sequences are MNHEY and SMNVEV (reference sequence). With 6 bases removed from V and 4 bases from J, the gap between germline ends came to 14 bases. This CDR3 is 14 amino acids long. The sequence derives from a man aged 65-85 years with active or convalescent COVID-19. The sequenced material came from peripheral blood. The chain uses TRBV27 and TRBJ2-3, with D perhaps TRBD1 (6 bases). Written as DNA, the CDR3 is TGTGCCAGCAGGGGACAAAGAGGACCAGATACGCAGTATTTT. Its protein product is CASRGQRGPDTQYF.